These 10 T cell receptor beta chains came from one sample sequenced in a study of graft-versus-host responses after intestinal transplantation. Generated by immunoSEQ multiplex PCR, the TCRdb table keeps only in-frame clones and is missing some. The sample carries about 10,000 clones, around 94% recorded once. The specimen comprised PBMCs, sampled 8 days after intestinal transplant. All receptors come from a human patient who received an intestinal transplant, so some T cells may come from the graft donor.

The V gene is TRBV19, the J gene TRBJ1-1; D unclear. The CDR3 has 11 residues. Germline V lookup: CDR1 LNHDA, CDR2 SQIVND (reference sequence). The V end was cut by 3 bases, the J end by 8 bases, with 7 bases between. CDR3 loop: CASSIWSEAFF. In DNA, the CDR3 is TGTGCCAGTAGTATTTGGAGCGAAGCTTTCTTT.

This clone was recorded once. The chain recombines TRBV5-1 with TRBJ1-1; tentative D call: TRBD1 (5 bases). The CDR3 contains 11 residues. The V and J ends lost 2 bases and 7 bases respectively, with 6 bases between them. Germline CDR1 reads SGHRS; CDR2 reads YFSETQ. The CDR3 bases are TGCGCCAGCAGCTTTGGGGGTGAAGCTTTCTTT. As protein: CASSFGGEAFF.

This chain links TRBV5-6 with TRBJ2-3; maybe TRBD2 (6 bases). The germline V gene has CDR1 SGHDT and CDR2 YYEEEE. The CDR3 consists of 14 residues. V gave up 5 bases and J gave up 1 base, with 11 bases separating them. Here the CDR3 reads CASRAWGGTDTQYF. In DNA, the CDR3 is TGTGCCAGCAGAGCGTGGGGGGGCACAGATACGCAGTATTTT.

The chain is built from TRBV5-1 and TRBJ1-1; D is undetermined. Germline lookup yields CDR1 SGHRS and CDR2 YFSETQ. The V and J ends lost 3 bases and 0 bases respectively, with 6 bases between them. This CDR3 spans 13 amino acids. CDR3 loop: CASSSPMNTEAFF. Written as DNA, the CDR3 is TGCGCCAGCAGCTCACCCATGAACACTGAAGCTTTCTTT.

The chain recombines TRBV6-6 with TRBJ2-5; weak D call: TRBD1 (6 bases). With 5 bases removed from V and 2 bases from J, the gap between germline ends came to 15 bases. The CDR3 is 15 residues long. The V gene's germline CDR1 is MNHNY and CDR2 SVGAGI (reference sequence). Here the CDR3 DNA reads TGTGCCAGCAGTCTAGGACAGAAACTACAAGAGACCCAGTACTTC. Translation gives CASSLGQKLQETQYF.

This clone was seen a single time. This chain's CDR3 is CASAGRKETQYF. DNA of the CDR3: TGTGCTAGTGCCGGGAGGAAAGAGACCCAGTACTTC. The V call is TRBV12-5, the J call TRBJ2-5; 7 bases are shared with TRBD2. Germline V gives CDR1 LGHNT, CDR2 FRNRAP. The length of the CDR3 is 12 residues. With 7 bases clipped from V and 3 bases from J, the junction kept 2 bases outside the gene matches.

This chain connects TRBV20-1 to TRBJ1-3, with D uncertain. The V gene's germline CDR1 is DFQATT and CDR2 SNEGSKA (reference sequence). This CDR3 contains 10 residues. With 3 bases removed from V and 4 bases from J, the gap between germline ends came to 1 base. For the CDR3, the DNA is TGCAGTGCTAGGGGAAACACCATATATTTT. Translation: CSARGNTIYF.

This clone occurred once. This rearrangement joins TRBV7-9 to TRBJ1-1, with D possibly TRBD1 on 6 matching bases. Trimming cost V 9 bases and J 2 bases, with 16 bases left between them. Germline loops: CDR1 SEHNR, CDR2 FQNEAQ (reference sequence). The CDR3 consists of 14 residues. The CDR3 nucleotides read TGTGCCAGTTCCCGACCGGGACATAACACTGAAGCTTTCTTT. Protein product: CASSRPGHNTEAFF.

The chain uses TRBV5-4 and TRBJ2-7, with 11 bases fitting TRBD2. Germline CDR1 and CDR2: SGHNT and YYREEE (reference sequence). The CDR3 consists of 16 residues. J gave up 2 bases and V 2 bases, and 6 bases lay outside the gene matches. The CDR3: CASSLTGLAVTYEQYF. The DNA of the CDR3 is TGTGCCAGCAGCTTAACGGGACTAGCGGTAACCTACGAGCAGTACTTC.

The chain combines TRBV7-9 with TRBJ2-7; D remains ambiguous. Trimming pared 1 base from V and 6 bases from J, leaving 13 bases between. Germline V gene sequence: CDR1 SEHNR, CDR2 FQNEAQ (reference sequence). CDR3 size: 14 residues. The CDR3 DNA reads as TGTGCCAGCAGCTTAGATATTGGCCGCTTCGAGCAGTACTTC. Amino acids: CASSLDIGRFEQYF.